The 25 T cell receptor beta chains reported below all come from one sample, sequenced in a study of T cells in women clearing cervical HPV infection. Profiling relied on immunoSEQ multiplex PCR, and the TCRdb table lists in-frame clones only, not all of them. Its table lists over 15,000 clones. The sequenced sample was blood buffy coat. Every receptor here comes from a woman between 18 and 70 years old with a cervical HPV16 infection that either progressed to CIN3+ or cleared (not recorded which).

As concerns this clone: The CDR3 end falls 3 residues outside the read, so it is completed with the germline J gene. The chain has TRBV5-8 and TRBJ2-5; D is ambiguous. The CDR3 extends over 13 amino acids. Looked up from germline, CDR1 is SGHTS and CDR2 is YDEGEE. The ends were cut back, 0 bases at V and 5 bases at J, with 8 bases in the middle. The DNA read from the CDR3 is TGTGCCAGCAGCTTGGGACTTGAGGAGACC. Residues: CASSLGLEET. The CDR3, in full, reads CASSLGLEETQYF.

This CDR3 is CAWSVRRGAAGELFF. The DNA read from the CDR3 is TGTGCCTGGAGTGTAAGGCGGGGGGCGGCCGGGGAG. The chain links TRBV30 to TRBJ2-2, with TRBD2 matching over 8 bases. The read ends 3 residues early relative to the CDR3; the germline J gene fills the gap. The CDR3 contains 15 residues. J lost 6 bases, V lost 0 bases, and 6 bases had no gene match. Germline V gene sequence: CDR1 GTSNPN, CDR2 SVGIG (reference sequence). The full variable domain, completed using reference TRBV30 and TRBJ2-2, is SQTIHQWPATLVQPVGSPLSLECTVEGTSNPNLYWYRQAAGRGLQLLFYSVGIGQISSEVPQNLSASRPQDRQFILSSKKLLLSDSGFYLCAWSVRRGAAGELFFGEGSRLTVL.

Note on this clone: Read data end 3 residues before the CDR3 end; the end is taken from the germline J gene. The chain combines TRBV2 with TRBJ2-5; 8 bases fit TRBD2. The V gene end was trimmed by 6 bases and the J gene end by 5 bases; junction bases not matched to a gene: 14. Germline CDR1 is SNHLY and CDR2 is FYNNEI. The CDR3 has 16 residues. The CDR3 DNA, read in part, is TGTGCCAGCAGGGAGTTTGTCGGGGGGGCCCTGGAGACC. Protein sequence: CASREFVGGALET. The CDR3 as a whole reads CASREFVGGALETQYF.

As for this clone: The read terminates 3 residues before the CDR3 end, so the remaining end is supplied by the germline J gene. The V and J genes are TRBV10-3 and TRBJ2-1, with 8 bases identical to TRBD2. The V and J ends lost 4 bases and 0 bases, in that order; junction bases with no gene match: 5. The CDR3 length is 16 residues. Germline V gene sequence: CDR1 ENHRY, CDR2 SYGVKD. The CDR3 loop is CAISGTSGGSYNEQFF. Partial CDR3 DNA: TGTGCCATCAGTGGGACCAGCGGGGGCTCCTACAATGAG.

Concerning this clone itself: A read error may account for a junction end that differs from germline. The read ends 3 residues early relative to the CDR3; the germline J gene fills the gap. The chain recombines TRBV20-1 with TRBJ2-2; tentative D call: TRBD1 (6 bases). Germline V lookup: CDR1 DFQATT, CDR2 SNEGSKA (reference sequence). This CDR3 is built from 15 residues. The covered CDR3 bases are TGCAGTGCTAGAGATCTCTTGGGGGACACCCGGGAG. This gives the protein CSARDLLGDTRE. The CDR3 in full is CSARDLLGDTRELFF.

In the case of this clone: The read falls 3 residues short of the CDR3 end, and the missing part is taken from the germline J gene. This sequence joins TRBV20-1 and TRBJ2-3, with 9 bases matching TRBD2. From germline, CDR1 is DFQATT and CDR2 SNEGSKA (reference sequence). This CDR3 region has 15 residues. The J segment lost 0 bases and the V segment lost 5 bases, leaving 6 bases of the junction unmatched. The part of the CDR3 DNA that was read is TGCAGTGCTGGCCGACTAGCGGATAGCACAGATACG. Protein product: CSAGRLADSTDT. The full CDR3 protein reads CSAGRLADSTDTQYF.

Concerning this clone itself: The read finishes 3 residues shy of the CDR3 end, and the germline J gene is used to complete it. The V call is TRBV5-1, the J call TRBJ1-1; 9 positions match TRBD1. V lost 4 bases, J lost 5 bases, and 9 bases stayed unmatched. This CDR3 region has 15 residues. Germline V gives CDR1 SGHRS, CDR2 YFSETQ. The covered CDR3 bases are TGCGCCAGCAGCGCACCGGACAGGGGTGGAACTGAA. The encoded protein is CASSAPDRGGTE. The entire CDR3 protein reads CASSAPDRGGTEAFF.

CDR3 region: CASRGVAGGPETQYF. The CDR3 DNA, read in part, is TGCGCCAGCAGGGGCGTTGCGGGGGGGCCTGAGACC. J is TRBJ2-5 and V is TRBV10-2; 9 nucleotides match TRBD2. The CDR3 is cut off 3 residues early in the read; its end comes from the germline J gene. This CDR3 is 15 amino acids long. The V gene end was trimmed by 6 bases and the J gene end by 5 bases; junction bases not matched to a gene: 10. Germline loops: CDR1 WSHSY, CDR2 SAAADI.

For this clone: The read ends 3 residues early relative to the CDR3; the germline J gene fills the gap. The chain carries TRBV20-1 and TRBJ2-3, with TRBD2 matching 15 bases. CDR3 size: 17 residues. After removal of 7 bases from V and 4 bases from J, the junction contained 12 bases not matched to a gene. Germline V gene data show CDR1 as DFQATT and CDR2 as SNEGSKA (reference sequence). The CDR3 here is CSGCRPGLAGGADTQYF. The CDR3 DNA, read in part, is TGCAGTGGTTGCCGCCCGGGACTAGCGGGGGGAGCAGATACG.

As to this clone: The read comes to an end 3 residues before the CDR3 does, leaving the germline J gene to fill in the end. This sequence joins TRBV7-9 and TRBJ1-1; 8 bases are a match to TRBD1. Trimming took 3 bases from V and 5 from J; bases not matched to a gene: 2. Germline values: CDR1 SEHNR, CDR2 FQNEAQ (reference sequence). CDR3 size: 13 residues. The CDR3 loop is CASSFRGRTEAFF. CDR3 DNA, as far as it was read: TGTGCCAGCAGCTTCAGGGGGCGGACTGAA.

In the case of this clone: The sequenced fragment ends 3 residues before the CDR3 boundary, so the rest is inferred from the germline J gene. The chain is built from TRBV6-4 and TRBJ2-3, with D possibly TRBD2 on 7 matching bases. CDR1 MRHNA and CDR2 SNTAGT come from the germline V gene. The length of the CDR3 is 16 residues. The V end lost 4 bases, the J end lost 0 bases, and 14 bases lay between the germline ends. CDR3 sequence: CASSGYAGASTDTQYF. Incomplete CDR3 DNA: TGTGCCAGCAGTGGTTACGCGGGGGCAAGCACAGATACG.

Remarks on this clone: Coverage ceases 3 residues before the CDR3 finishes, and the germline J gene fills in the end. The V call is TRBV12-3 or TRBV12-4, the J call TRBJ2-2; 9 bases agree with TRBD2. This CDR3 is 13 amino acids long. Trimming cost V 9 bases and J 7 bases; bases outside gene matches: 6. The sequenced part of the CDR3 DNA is TGTGCCAGTCGCGGGGGGGCCGACGGGGAG. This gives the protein CASRGGADGE. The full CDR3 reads CASRGGADGELFF.

CDR3 DNA (partial): TGTGCCAGTAGTATTCAAATCGGACAGGGCAATCAGCCC. Translation: CASSIQIGQGNQP. The full CDR3 sequence reads CASSIQIGQGNQPQHF. The chain recombines TRBV19 with TRBJ1-5, with 7 bases fitting TRBD1. The read halts 3 residues ahead of the CDR3 end, with the missing end drawn from the germline J gene. Germline V CDR1 and CDR2: LNHDA, SQIVND (reference sequence). The CDR3 consists of 16 residues. The V and J ends lost 3 bases and 2 bases, in that order; junction bases with no gene match: 7. The full variable domain, with the rest looked up from reference TRBV19 and TRBJ1-5, is DGGITQSPKYLFRKEGQNVTLSCEQNLNHDAMYWYRQDPGQGLRLIYYSQIVNDFQKGDIAEGYSVSREKKESFPLTVTSAQKNPTAFYLCASSIQIGQGNQPQHFGDGTRLSIL.

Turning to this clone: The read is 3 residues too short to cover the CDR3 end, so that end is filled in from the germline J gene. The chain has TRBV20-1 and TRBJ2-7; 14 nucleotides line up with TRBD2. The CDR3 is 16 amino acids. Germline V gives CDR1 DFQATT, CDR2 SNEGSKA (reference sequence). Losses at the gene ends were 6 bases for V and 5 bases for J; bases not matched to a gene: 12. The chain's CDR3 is CSAHRAGTSGSDEQYF. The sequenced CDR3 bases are TGCAGTGCCCATAGAGCCGGGACTAGCGGGAGCGACGAG.

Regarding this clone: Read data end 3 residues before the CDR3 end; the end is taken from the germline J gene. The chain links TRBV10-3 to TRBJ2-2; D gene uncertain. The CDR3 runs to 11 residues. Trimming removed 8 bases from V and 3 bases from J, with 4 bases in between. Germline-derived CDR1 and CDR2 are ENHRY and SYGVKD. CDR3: CAIQDTGELFF. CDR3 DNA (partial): TGTGCCATCCAGGACACCGGGGAG.

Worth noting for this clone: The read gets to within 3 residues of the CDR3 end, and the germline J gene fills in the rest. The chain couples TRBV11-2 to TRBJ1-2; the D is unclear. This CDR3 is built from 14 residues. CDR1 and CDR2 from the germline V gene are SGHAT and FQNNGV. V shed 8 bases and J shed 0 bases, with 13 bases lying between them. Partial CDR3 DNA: TGTGCCAGCGCCGCGCTGTCGGCTAACTATGGC. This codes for CASAALSANYG. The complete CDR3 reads CASAALSANYGYTF.

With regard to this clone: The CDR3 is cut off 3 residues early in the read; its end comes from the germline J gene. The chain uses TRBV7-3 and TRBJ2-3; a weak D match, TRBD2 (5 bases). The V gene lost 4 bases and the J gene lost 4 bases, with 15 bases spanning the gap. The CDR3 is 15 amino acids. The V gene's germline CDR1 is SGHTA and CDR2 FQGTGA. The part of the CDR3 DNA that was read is TGTGCCAGCAGCTCTCGGGGATTTCCACCAGATACG. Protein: CASSSRGFPPDT. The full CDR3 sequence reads CASSSRGFPPDTQYF.

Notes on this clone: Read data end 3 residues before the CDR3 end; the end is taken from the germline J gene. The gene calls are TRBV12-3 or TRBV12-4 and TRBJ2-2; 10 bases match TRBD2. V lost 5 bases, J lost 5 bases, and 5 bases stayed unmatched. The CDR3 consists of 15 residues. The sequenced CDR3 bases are TGTGCCAGCAGTCCCCTAGCGGGAGTTACCGGGGAG. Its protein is CASSPLAGVTGE. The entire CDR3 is CASSPLAGVTGELFF.

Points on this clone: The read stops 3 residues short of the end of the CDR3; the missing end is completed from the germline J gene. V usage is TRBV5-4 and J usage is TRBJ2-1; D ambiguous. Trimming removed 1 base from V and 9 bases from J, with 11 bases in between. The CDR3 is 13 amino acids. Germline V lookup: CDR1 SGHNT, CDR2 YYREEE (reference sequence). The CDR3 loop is CASSLMFNPEQFF. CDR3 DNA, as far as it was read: TGTGCCAGCAGCTTGATGTTCAATCCTGAG.

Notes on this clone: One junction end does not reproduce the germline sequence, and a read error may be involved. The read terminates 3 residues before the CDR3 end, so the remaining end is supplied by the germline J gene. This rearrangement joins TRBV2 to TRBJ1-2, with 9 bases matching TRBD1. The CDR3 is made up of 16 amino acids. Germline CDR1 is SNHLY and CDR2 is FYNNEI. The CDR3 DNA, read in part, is TGTACCAGCAGTGGATCCATGACAGGGGGAAACTATGGC. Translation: CTSSGSMTGGNYG. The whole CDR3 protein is CTSSGSMTGGNYGYTF.

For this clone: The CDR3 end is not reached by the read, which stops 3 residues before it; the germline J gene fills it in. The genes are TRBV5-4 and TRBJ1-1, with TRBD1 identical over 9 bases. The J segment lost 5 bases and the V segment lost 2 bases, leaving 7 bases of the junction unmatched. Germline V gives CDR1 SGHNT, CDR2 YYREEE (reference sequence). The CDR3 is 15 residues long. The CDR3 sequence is CASSFAQGARTEAFF. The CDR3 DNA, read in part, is TGTGCCAGCAGCTTCGCACAGGGGGCGAGGACTGAA. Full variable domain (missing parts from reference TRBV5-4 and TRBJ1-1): ETGVTQSPTHLIKTRGQQVTLRCSSQSGHNTVSWYQQALGQGPQFIFQYYREEENGRGNFPPRFSGLQFPNYSSELNVNALELDDSALYLCASSFAQGARTEAFFGQGTRLTVV.

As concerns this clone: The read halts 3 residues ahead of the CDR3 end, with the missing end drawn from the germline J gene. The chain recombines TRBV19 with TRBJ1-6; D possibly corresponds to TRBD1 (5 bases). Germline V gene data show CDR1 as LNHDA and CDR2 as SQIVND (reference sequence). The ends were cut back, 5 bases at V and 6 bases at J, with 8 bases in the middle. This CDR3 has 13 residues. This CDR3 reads CASSLDSNSPLHF. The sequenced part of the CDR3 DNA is TGTGCCAGTAGTCTCGACAGTAATTCACCC.

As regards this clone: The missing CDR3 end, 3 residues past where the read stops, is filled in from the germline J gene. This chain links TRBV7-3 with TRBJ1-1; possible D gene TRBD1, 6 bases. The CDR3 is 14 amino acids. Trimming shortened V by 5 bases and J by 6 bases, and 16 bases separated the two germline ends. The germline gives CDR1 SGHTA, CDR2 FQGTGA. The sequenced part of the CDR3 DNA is TGTGCCAGCAGCAGTGCGGCAGGGGTGGCTGAA. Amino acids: CASSSAAGVAE. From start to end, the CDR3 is CASSSAAGVAEAFF.

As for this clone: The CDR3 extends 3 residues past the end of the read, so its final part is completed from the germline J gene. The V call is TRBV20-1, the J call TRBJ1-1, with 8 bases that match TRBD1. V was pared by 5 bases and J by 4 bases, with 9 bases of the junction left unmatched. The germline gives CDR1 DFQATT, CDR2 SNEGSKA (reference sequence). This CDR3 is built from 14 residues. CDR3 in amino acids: CSAAQGAGGTEAFF. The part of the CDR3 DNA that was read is TGCAGTGCTGCCCAGGGGGCCGGAGGCACTGAA.

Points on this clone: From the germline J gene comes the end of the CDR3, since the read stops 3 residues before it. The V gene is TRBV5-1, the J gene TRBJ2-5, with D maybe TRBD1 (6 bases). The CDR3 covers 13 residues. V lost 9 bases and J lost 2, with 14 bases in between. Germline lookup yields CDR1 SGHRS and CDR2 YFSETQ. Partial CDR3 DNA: TGCGCCATCATAGGGGGTTTTCAAGAGACC. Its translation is CAIIGGFQET. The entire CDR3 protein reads CAIIGGFQETQYF. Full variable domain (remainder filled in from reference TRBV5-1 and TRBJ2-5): KAGVTQTPRYLIKTRGQQVTLSCSPISGHRSVSWYQQTPGQGLQFLFEYFSETQRNKGNFPGRFSGRQFSNSRSEMNVSTLELGDSALYLCAIIGGFQETQYFGPGTRLLVL.